Presented here are 18 T cell receptor beta chains from one specimen sequenced in a study of T cell responses to AZD1222 COVID-19 vaccine. The assay was immunoSEQ multiplex PCR, and TCRdb's table has in-frame clones only and misses some. This sample has roughly 260,000 clones, with approximately 93% found just once. The specimen was peripheral blood, collected on day 0 of AZD1222 vaccination. Source of these receptors: an adult in good health.

The rearrangement uses TRBV10-3 and TRBJ2-3, with D unclear. Trimming cost V 4 bases and J 4 bases, with 3 bases left between them. There are 11 residues in the CDR3. The germline V gene has CDR1 ENHRY and CDR2 SYGVKD. CDR3 amino acids: CAISGSDTQYF. Here the CDR3 DNA reads TGTGCCATCAGTGGGTCAGATACGCAGTATTTT.

The count of this clone is one. The rearrangement uses TRBV4-1 and TRBJ2-1; 8 bases map to TRBD1. V shed 0 bases and J 5 bases; nucleotides not matched to a gene: 6. Germline CDR1 MGHRA, CDR2 YSYEKL. This CDR3 has 16 amino acids. CDR3 sequence reads: CASSQDPARGHNEQFF. The CDR3 DNA sequence: TGCGCCAGCAGCCAAGACCCGGCCAGGGGGCACAATGAGCAGTTCTTC.

This clone was seen a few times. The rearrangement joins TRBV2 to TRBJ1-5, with D maybe TRBD1 (5 bases). The CDR3 has 16 amino acids. Germline loops: CDR1 SNHLY, CDR2 FYNNEI. Trimming left V 2 bases short and J 3 bases short, with 14 bases between. The CDR3, as DNA: TGTGCCAGCAGTGAACAGGGAGGAGGTATCAATCAGCCCCAGCATTTT. Translated, it gives CASSEQGGGINQPQHF.

The rearrangement uses TRBV9 and TRBJ1-1; D remains unclear. Between the trimmed V and J ends, which lost 0 bases and 3 bases, there was a span of 9 bases. CDR3 length: 14 amino acids. The germline CDR1 and CDR2 sequences are SGDLS and YYNGEE. The CDR3 DNA reads as TGTGCCAGCAGCGTAGAGGGTAGAGACACTGAAGCTTTCTTT. It specifies CASSVEGRDTEAFF.

In DNA, the CDR3 is TGTGCCAGCAGTCAGGACAGGGGGGAAGCTTTCTTT. Translated, it gives CASSQDRGEAFF. The V and J genes are TRBV2 and TRBJ1-1; 10 bases align to TRBD1. Trimming cost V 5 bases and J 8 bases; bases outside gene matches: 2. CDR1 is SNHLY and CDR2 is FYNNEI in the germline V gene. This CDR3 is built from 12 residues. Filled out from reference TRBV2 and TRBJ1-1, the complete variable domain reads EPEVTQTPSHQVTQMGQEVILRCVPISNHLYFYWYRQILGQKVEFLVSFYNNEISEKSEIFDDQFSVERPDGSNFTLKIRSTKLEDSAMYFCASSQDRGEAFFGQGTRLTVV.

This clone showed up just a few times. The gene calls are TRBV6-5 and TRBJ1-2, with no clear D. The CDR3 runs 16 residues. Deletions cut 3 bases from V and 4 bases from J, with 18 bases between. CDR1 MNHEY and CDR2 SVGAGI come from the germline V gene. This chain's CDR3 is CASSYTTRPRSYGYTF. CDR3 nucleotide sequence: TGTGCCAGCAGTTATACAACCCGACCCAGGAGCTATGGCTACACCTTC.

The chain employs TRBV7-9 and TRBJ2-1, with 9 bases that match TRBD2. With V trimmed by 5 bases and J by 3 bases, 5 bases remained unmatched. The V gene's germline CDR1 is SEHNR and CDR2 FQNEAQ (reference sequence). This CDR3 has 15 residues. Here the CDR3 reads CASSAGTSRYNEQFF. The CDR3 DNA reads TGTGCCAGCAGCGCCGGGACTAGCCGCTACAATGAGCAGTTCTTC.

This clone was recorded once. The chain is built from TRBV19 and TRBJ2-2, with D tentatively TRBD1 or TRBD2 (6 bases each). There are 15 residues in the CDR3. CDR1 and CDR2 from the germline V gene are LNHDA and SQIVND (reference sequence). Between the trimmed V and J ends, which lost 3 bases and 5 bases, there was a span of 13 bases. CDR3 residues: CASSIGGSWTGELFF. For the CDR3, the DNA is TGTGCCAGTAGTATCGGGGGCTCCTGGACCGGGGAGCTGTTTTTT.

The V gene is TRBV30, the J gene TRBJ1-2, with 7 bases identical to TRBD1. This CDR3 has 12 residues. V lost 0 bases to trimming and J lost 7 bases; unmatched junction nucleotides: 2. Germline CDR1 and CDR2: GTSNPN and SVGIG (reference sequence). CDR3 nucleotide sequence: TGTGCCTGGAGTGTCAGGGGGTTTGGCTACACCTTC. Translating it yields CAWSVRGFGYTF.

In its sample, this clone was seen once. The chain links TRBV6-5 to TRBJ1-1, with D uncertain. V shed 0 bases and J shed 4 bases, with 12 bases lying between them. In germline, CDR1 is MNHEY, CDR2 SVGAGI. The CDR3 is 15 residues long. The CDR3: CASSYSGRTGTEAFF. In DNA, the CDR3 is TGTGCCAGCAGTTACTCGGGCCGAACGGGCACTGAAGCTTTCTTT.

The chain couples TRBV5-4 to TRBJ2-1; 9 bases agree with TRBD2. Germline lookup yields CDR1 SGHNT and CDR2 YYREEE (reference sequence). The CDR3 runs to 15 residues. The junction had 5 bases not matched to a gene; V was cut back by 0 bases and J by 7 bases. This CDR3 reads CASSLVPSGANEQFF. The CDR3 DNA sequence: TGTGCCAGCAGCTTGGTTCCTAGCGGGGCAAATGAGCAGTTCTTC.

J is TRBJ2-7 and V is TRBV7-6; tentative D call: TRBD2 (5 bases). CDR1 and CDR2 from the germline V gene are SGHVS and FNYEAQ. There are 15 residues in the CDR3. Trimming removed 0 bases from V and 6 bases from J, with 15 bases in between. Here the CDR3 reads CASSLAISGVGEQYF. The CDR3 nucleotides are TGTGCCAGCAGCTTAGCCATTTCCGGGGTCGGCGAGCAGTACTTC.

As for this clone: This specimen includes other DNA sequences encoding the same CDR3. This chain uses TRBV27 with TRBJ1-1; D not certain. Per germline, CDR1 MNHEY and CDR2 SMNVEV (reference sequence). CDR3 size: 13 residues. V lost 5 bases and J 1 base, leaving 8 bases between the germline ends. CDR3 DNA: TGTGCCAGCAGTCTTTCAGAGAACACTGAAGCTTTCTTT. Translated: CASSLSENTEAFF.

The chain joins TRBV12-2 to TRBJ2-7; TRBD2, the D gene given by the table, was not confirmed from the DNA. TRBV12-2 is a listed pseudogene. The CDR3 sequence is 15 residues long. The CDR3 loop reads CASRLDRPSFYEQYF. The CDR3, as DNA: TGTGCAAGTCGCTTAGATCGTCCTTCGTTCTACGAGCAGTACTTC.

The rearrangement joins TRBV4-1 to TRBJ1-5; a possible D gene is TRBD1 (6 bases). CDR1 and CDR2 from the germline V gene are MGHRA and YSYEKL. V lost 1 base and J 0 bases, leaving 13 bases between the germline ends. CDR3 length equals 17 residues. CDR3 DNA: TGCGCCAGCAGCCAAGCGATCCAGGGGTATAGCAATCAGCCCCAGCATTTT. Translating it yields CASSQAIQGYSNQPQHF.

The chain employs TRBV7-9 and TRBJ2-7; D gene unclear. V was trimmed by 3 bases and J by 5 bases, leaving 5 bases between them. Germline assignment: CDR1 SEHNR and CDR2 FQNEAQ (reference sequence). The CDR3 has 11 amino acids. The CDR3 DNA follows: TGTGCCAGCAGCTTCTCTGACGAGCAGTACTTC. It specifies CASSFSDEQYF.

The chain combines TRBV6-2 or TRBV6-3 with TRBJ1-2; 7 nucleotides align to TRBD1. Germline V lookup: CDR1 MNHEY, CDR2 SVGEGT. V trimming: 4 bases; J trimming: 1 base; junction bases outside the gene matches: 6. The CDR3 has 15 amino acids. The CDR3 region has the DNA TGTGCCAGCAGTTCAGGACAGGCGATTAACTATGGCTACACCTTC. Its protein is CASSSGQAINYGYTF.

V gene TRBV28 combines with J gene TRBJ2-7; 8 bases agree with TRBD1. Looked up from germline, CDR1 is MDHEN and CDR2 is SYDVKM. The CDR3 runs 15 residues. V trimming: 4 bases; J trimming: 5 bases; junction bases outside the gene matches: 10. CDR3 sequence (DNA): TGTGCCAGCAGTTCGGGACAGGCCGGGAGAGACGAGCAGTACTTC. This encodes CASSSGQAGRDEQYF.